This note documents a single T cell receptor (beta chain) sequence. Its matching antigen is unknown. These data belong to a study of blood T cells in healthy people across ages. This CDR3 has 15 residues. Trimming stripped 0 bases from V and 3 bases from J, with 12 bases between. The V gene's germline CDR1 is DFQATT and CDR2 SNEGSKA (reference sequence). Points from the study as a whole: Measured against age, TCR beta diversity per million T cells decreased in a roughly linear manner. It was held that diversity estimates obtained from one million T cells represented underestimates.

A second PCR of 7 to 11 cycles used a sample-barcoded 5' primer and a J-beta primer mix. The template-switch adaptor, which had 12 random nucleotides, put a tag on each cDNA molecule. Via MiXCR, TCRdb re-called the 5' RACE reads, giving one row per CDR3 protein. The sample consists of about 760,000 distinct CDR3 sequences, roughly 50% of them appearing once. This TCR came from a middle-aged man in good health. The chain combines TRBV20-1 with TRBJ2-1; tentatively, D is TRBD1 or TRBD2 (5 bases each). The sequencing input was blood. The CDR3, as DNA: TGCAGTGCTAGAGACCCCGTGAGGGGCTACAATGAGCAGTTCTTC. Protein sequence: CSARDPVRGYNEQFF.